The entry below gives a single T cell receptor beta chain sequence along with its context. Which antigen it targets is not known. No per-base quality is available; no much larger clone lies one base away. This entry comes from a study of control samples from healthy donors and cancer patients (dated by TCRdb to between 2020 and 2021). The library was generated by the immunoSEQ multiplex PCR assay. As stored in TCRdb, this immuneACCESS dataset retains in-frame rearrangements with V and J assigned. A fraction of the clones does not appear; measured against another copy, unresolved V genes explain less than half of the discrepancy, and the remainder lacks a known reason. Within this sample are around 95,000 clones, with roughly nine tenths of them counted one time only. The top ten clones comprise about 18% of the sample. Taken from cysteine to phenylalanine, the CDR3 has 16 residues. The CDR3 DNA has 48 bases and is translated from base 1. The germline V gene (reference sequence) supplies CDR1 SGHNT and CDR2 YYREEE. Cut back by 4 bases and 0 bases, the V and J ends lie 16 bases apart.

The sequence was collected from a woman aged 45 to 65 in good health. The sample consisted of blood. The receptor chain draws on TRBV5-4 and TRBJ1-1, and perhaps TRBD1 as D gene, on 5 matching bases. CDR3 protein: CASSLGRGQVNTEAFF. The DNA reads TGTGCCAGCAGCCTCGGCCGGGGCCAGGTGAACACTGAAGCTTTCTTT.